A selection of T cell receptor beta chains follows, all from one sample in a study of T cell changes during pregnancy in multiple sclerosis. Here immunoSEQ multiplex PCR was the method, and the copy in TCRdb shows in-frame clones only, minus some. Of 50,000 to 75,000 clones in the sample, about 94% were seen once. This material consisted of CD8+ T cells from peripheral blood mononuclear cells, taken in the third trimester of pregnancy. These receptors originate from a female donor with multiple sclerosis, enrolled in a pregnancy study. The CDR3 runs from the conserved cysteine through the conserved F or W. Each record gives: V gene, clone size, D gene, J gene, CDR3 DNA, CDR3 protein. The D gene is left open where the match is weak. Rows may omit the clone size; those that give it use once, few, many or a size class.

>TRBV19|NA|NA|TRBJ1-5
TGTGCCAGTAGTATAACGGCGGGATATCAGCCCCAGCATTTT
CASSITAGYQPQHF
>TRBV5-4|NA|TRBD1|TRBJ1-6
TGTGCCAGCAGCACCCGGGACAGGGTTAGTTCACCCCTCCACTTT
CASSTRDRVSSPLHF
>TRBV4-1|NA|NA|TRBJ2-7
TGCGCCAGCAGCCAAGGTGCGGTGTCCTACGAGCAGTACTTC
CASSQGAVSYEQYF
>TRBV30|NA|TRBD1|TRBJ1-2
TGTGCCTGGACCATGGGGACAGGGGGTGGCTACACCTTC
CAWTMGTGGGYTF
>TRBV6-1|NA|TRBD1|TRBJ2-7
TGTGCCAGCAGTGAAGCGTTAAGGACAGGCCAACCCTACGAGCAGTACTTC
CASSEALRTGQPYEQYF
>TRBV9|NA|TRBD2|TRBJ2-1
TGTGCCAGCGCTAGCGGTTACAATGAGCAGTTCTTC
CASASGYNEQFF
>TRBV28|NA|TRBD1|TRBJ2-7
TGTGCCAGCAGTTTACGAACAGGGGAATCCTACGAGCAGTACTTC
CASSLRTGESYEQYF
>TRBV13|NA|TRBD1|TRBJ1-5
TGTGCCAGCAGCTACGGCGCGTCGGACAGGAAAAATCAGCCCCAGCATTTT
CASSYGASDRKNQPQHF
>TRBV27|NA|NA|TRBJ2-5
TGTGCCAGCAGTCCTAGACAGCAATACCAAGAGACCCAGTACTTC
CASSPRQQYQETQYF
>TRBV27|NA|NA|TRBJ2-2
TGTGCCAGCAGTTTAACCCTATACACCGGGGAGCTGTTTTTT
CASSLTLYTGELFF
>TRBV13|NA|NA|TRBJ2-1
TGTGCCAGCAGCTTAGCGGCGGGACGATACAATGAGCAGTTCTTC
CASSLAAGRYNEQFF
>TRBV4-1|NA|TRBD2|TRBJ2-5
TGTGCCAGCAGCCAAGGACTAGCGGGAGGGCCAGAGACCCAGTACTTC
CASSQGLAGGPETQYF
>TRBV5-6|NA|TRBD2|TRBJ2-7
TGTGCCAGCAGCCCGGACCTAGCGGGAGGTCGGTACGAGCAGTACTTC
CASSPDLAGGRYEQYF
>TRBV6-6|NA|NA|TRBJ2-2
TGTGCCAGCAGCCCGGGTGTTAACACCGGGGAGCTGTTTTTT
CASSPGVNTGELFF
>TRBV6-4|NA|NA|TRBJ2-1
TGTGCCAGCAGTGAAGGGCGGGGGCTGTACAATGAGCAGTTCTTC
CASSEGRGLYNEQFF
>TRBV27|NA|TRBD2|TRBJ2-7
TGTGCCAGCAGTGCGGGACTAGCGGGAAACGAGCAGTACTTC
CASSAGLAGNEQYF
>TRBV7-9|NA|TRBD2|TRBJ2-7
TGTGCCAGCAGCTTTAGCGGGAGGAGAGCCTACGAGCAGTACTTC
CASSFSGRRAYEQYF
>TRBV29-1|NA|NA|TRBJ2-7
TGCAGCGTTTATTGGGACGGGAGCTTCCCGGGAAGCTCCTACGAGCAGTACTTC
CSVYWDGSFPGSSYEQYF
>TRBV27|few|TRBD1|TRBJ2-7
TGTGCCAGCAGTTACGGGACAGCCTACGAGCAGTACTTC
CASSYGTAYEQYF
>TRBV5-4|NA|TRBD1|TRBJ2-5
TGTGCCAGCAGCCCAAGTAGACAGGGGAACCAAGAGACCCAGTACTTC
CASSPSRQGNQETQYF
>TRBV30|NA|NA|TRBJ1-1
TGTGCCTGGAGTCTCGACAGTTTCACTGAAGCTTTCTTT
CAWSLDSFTEAFF
>TRBV5-1|NA|TRBD1|TRBJ2-7
TGCGCCAGCAGACAGGGGAGTTCCTACGAGCAGTACTTC
CASRQGSSYEQYF
>TRBV28|NA|TRBD1|TRBJ1-2
TGTGCCAGCAGTCACACAGGGGTGCTTAACTATGGCTACACCTTC
CASSHTGVLNYGYTF
>TRBV29-1|NA|NA|TRBJ1-2
TGCAGCGTTGAGGGTGGACTAGTCTATGGCTACACCTTC
CSVEGGLVYGYTF
>TRBV19|NA|TRBD2|TRBJ2-7
TGTGCCAGTAGTAACCCGGGGGGCTACGAGCAGTACTTC
CASSNPGGYEQYF
>TRBV23-1|NA|TRBD1|TRBJ2-5
TGCGCCAGCAGTCATTATGACAGGGGTTGTTGGGAGACCCAGTACTTC
CASSHYDRGCWETQYF
>TRBV6-4|NA|NA|TRBJ2-1
TGTGCCAGCAGAGGACAGGGCGGGGGATCGTACAATGAGCAGTTCTTC
CASRGQGGGSYNEQFF
>TRBV19|NA|TRBD1|TRBJ2-2
TGTGCCAGTAGTCTGACAGGGAACGCCGGGGAGCTGTTTTTT
CASSLTGNAGELFF
>TRBV9|NA|NA|TRBJ1-2
TGTGCCAGCAGCGTAGAGAGTTTTGGGGCACCGACCTATGGCTACACCTTC
CASSVESFGAPTYGYTF
>TRBV6-5|NA|TRBD1|TRBJ2-1
TGTGCCAGCAGTTCGACAGGGGCGGCGAATGAGCAGTTCTTC
CASSSTGAANEQFF
>TRBV19|NA|NA|TRBJ2-7
TGTGCCAGTAGTGCACCAGGGGGGTCTTCCTACGAGCAGTACTTC
CASSAPGGSSYEQYF
>TRBV13|NA|NA|TRBJ2-2
TGTGCCAGCAGCTCGAAGGGGCACACCGGGGAGCTGTTTTTT
CASSSKGHTGELFF
>TRBV11-2|NA|TRBD2|TRBJ2-2
TGTGCCAGCAGCTCCGATCTAGCGGGAGTGGACACCGGGGAGCTGTTTTTT
CASSSDLAGVDTGELFF
>TRBV29-1|NA|NA|TRBJ1-2
TGCAGCGTTGAAGAGGGGGCCGCGAGGGGCTACACCTTC
CSVEEGAARGYTF
>TRBV2|NA|TRBD2|TRBJ2-1
TGTGCCAGCAGTGAACAGGGACTAGTTGGCAATGAGCAGTTCTTC
CASSEQGLVGNEQFF
>TRBV29-1|NA|NA|TRBJ2-5
TGCAGCGTCGAGGGTAGGACCGCTACGGGAGATGGGGCCCAGTACTTC
CSVEGRTATGDGAQYF
>TRBV2|NA|NA|TRBJ2-2
TGTGCCAACCAGGACTGGAACACCGGGGAGCTGTTTTTT
CANQDWNTGELFF
>TRBV9|NA|TRBD2|TRBJ2-1
TGTGCCAGCAGCGCCACTAGCGGGTTTTCCTACAATGAGCAGTTCTTC
CASSATSGFSYNEQFF
>TRBV9|NA|TRBD1|TRBJ2-3
TGTGCCAGCAGCCCCGAGGGACAGGGAGCAGATACGCAGTATTTT
CASSPEGQGADTQYF